The following is a T cell receptor beta chain sequence with its context. This clonotype was seen repeatedly, ten times or more. It has no known antigen specificity. Within one base of it there is no much larger clone, and no base qualities were kept. The receptor library was made with PCR. The instrument was an Illumina HiSeq 2500. TCR libraries were prepared with molecular barcoding, using unique molecular identifiers to normalize TCRbeta repertoire quantification. TCRdb reprocessed the public reads (quality trimming at Q25 with fastp, clone calling with MiXCR) and kept in-frame beta chains. All rows with the same CDR3 protein become a single entry with the most common DNA and genes. For this sample the table gives about 600,000 distinct CDR3 sequences, of which approximately 22% were detected only once. Together, the top ten hold roughly 14% of the sample. CDR1 SQVTM and CDR2 ANQGSEA are derived from the germline V gene. After removal of 0 bases from V and 7 bases from J, the junction retains 6 bases not matched to a gene. From the cysteine up to the phenylalanine, the CDR3 has a length of 14 residues. CDR3 DNA is the only sequence kept; it has 42 bases, read in frame from the first base.

In the paper's terms, the treatment or condition label means: allogeneic hematopoietic cell transplantation with graft depleted of TCRalphabeta T cells and CD19 B cells. The transplant recipients were children given TCRalphabeta/CD19-depleted allogeneic hematopoietic cell grafts. This sample was included in a study of T-cell reconstitution after alpha-beta-depleted transplantation in children (dated by TCRdb to between 2015 and 2016). Context from the whole study: Using TCR repertoire profiling, the study quantitatively followed how T-cell immune reconstitution unfolded in children after TCRalphabeta/CD19-depleted allogeneic hematopoietic cell transplantation.

Findings and caveats that apply to the study as a whole: The apparently early recovery of alphabetaT-cell counts about two months after transplant reportedly depended on only several hundred rapidly expanded clones that came from non-depleted graft cells. In some patients, the high TCRbeta diversity seen at day 60 was put down to recipient T cells and intrathymic progenitors that had survived conditioning. Hyperexpanded clone frequencies declined over subsequent months; after one year, T-cell counts and TCRbeta diversity were mostly attributed to newly produced T cells.

The chain is encoded by TRBV29-1 joined to TRBJ2-1; 7 of the junction bases match TRBD1. Sequencing was performed on PBMCs, mostly from graft donor cells, taken 360 days after TCRalphabeta/CD19-depleted stem cell transplant. This TCR was recovered from a boy less than two years old who had a stem cell transplant for acute myeloid leukemia, so the T cells may come from the graft donor. The DNA sequence reads TGCAGCGTTGAAGAAGGGCAGGGGGTGAATGAGCAGTTCTTC. Its translation reads: CSVEEGQGVNEQFF.